This T cell receptor (beta chain) was retrieved from a study of CD8 T cells in ankylosing spondylitis. TCRdb fed the 5' RACE reads into MiXCR, producing one record per CDR3 protein. Among 340,000 or so distinct CDR3 sequences listed, roughly 14% were seen once. This clonotype has just a few counts. The antigen remains unidentified. CDR3 length: 11 amino acids. V was trimmed by 0 bases and J by 6 bases, leaving 4 bases between them. In germline, CDR1 is GTSNPN, CDR2 SVGIG (reference sequence). Broader study findings: Reported data indicate significant enrichment of disease-linked clones within matched ankylosing spondylitis synovial fluid.

J is TRBJ2-3 and V is TRBV30; no clear D. This receptor was taken from a male donor with ankylosing spondylitis or in good health (not recorded which). Sequenced: blood, either unsorted or a sorted T cell fraction (not recorded which). DNA of the CDR3: TGTGCCTGGAGTGTGGGGGATACGCAGTATTTT. Its protein is CAWSVGDTQYF. Looking up the rest from reference TRBV30 and TRBJ2-3 gives the full variable domain: SQTIHQWPATLVQPVGSPLSLECTVEGTSNPNLYWYRQAAGRGLQLLFYSVGIGQISSEVPQNLSASRPQDRQFILSSKKLLLSDSGFYLCAWSVGDTQYFGPGTRLTVL.